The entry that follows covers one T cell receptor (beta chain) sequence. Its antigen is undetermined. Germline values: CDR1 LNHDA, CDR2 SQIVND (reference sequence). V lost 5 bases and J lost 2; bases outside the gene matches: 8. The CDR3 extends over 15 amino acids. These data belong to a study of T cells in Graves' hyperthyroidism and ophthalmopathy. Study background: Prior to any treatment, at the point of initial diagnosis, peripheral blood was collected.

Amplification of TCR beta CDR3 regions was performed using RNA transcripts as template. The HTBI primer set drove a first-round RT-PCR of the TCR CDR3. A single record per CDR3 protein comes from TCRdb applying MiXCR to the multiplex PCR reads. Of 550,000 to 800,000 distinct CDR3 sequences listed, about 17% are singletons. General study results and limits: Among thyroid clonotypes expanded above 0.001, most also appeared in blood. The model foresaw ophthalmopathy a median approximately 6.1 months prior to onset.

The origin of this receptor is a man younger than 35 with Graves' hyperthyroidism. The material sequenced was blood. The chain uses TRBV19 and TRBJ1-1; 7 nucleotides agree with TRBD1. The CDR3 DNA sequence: TGTGCCAGTAGTGGGGGGGACAGTCTAAACACTGAAGCTTTCTTT. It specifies CASSGGDSLNTEAFF.